These 5 T cell receptor beta chains share one sample of origin, sequenced in a study of cytomegalovirus exposure and HLA in healthy donors. The PCR ran on 60 Vbeta and 13 Jbeta primers. The assay was immunoSEQ multiplex PCR, and TCRdb's table has in-frame clones only and misses some. Among about 150,000 clones listed, over 75% were seen once. Specimen: PBMCs. These receptors were obtained from a woman under 40 in good health and CMV-seronegative.

CDR3 DNA sequence: TGCGCCAGCAGCTTGGAATTAGCGGGAGCCTATGAGACCCAGTACTTC. The encoded protein is CASSLELAGAYETQYF. This chain uses TRBV5-1 with TRBJ2-5; 9 nucleotides align to TRBD2. This CDR3 region has 16 residues. Per germline, CDR1 SGHRS and CDR2 YFSETQ. J gave up 5 bases and V 0 bases, and 8 bases lay outside the gene matches.

The CDR3: CASSPPGTGGYTF. In DNA form, the CDR3 reads TGTGCCAGCAGTCCCCCCGGGACAGGAGGCTACACCTTC. This sequence joins TRBV5-6 and TRBJ1-2; 8 nucleotides align to TRBD1. The germline V gene encodes CDR1 SGHDT and CDR2 YYEEEE. V trimming: 5 bases; J trimming: 8 bases; junction bases outside the gene matches: 8. The CDR3 has 13 residues.

This clone has a single count. The chain is built from TRBV6-1 and TRBJ2-3; the D gene is possibly TRBD2 (6 bases). Trimming cost V 5 bases and J 4 bases, with 10 bases left between them. The CDR3 totals 13 residues. CDR1 is MNHNS, CDR2 SASEGT, per germline. CDR3 DNA sequence: TGTGCCAGCAGTCCGGGGGTAGCAGATACGCAGTATTTT. Its protein is CASSPGVADTQYF.

V gene TRBV27 combines with J gene TRBJ2-7; tentatively, D is TRBD1 (6 bases). The CDR3 runs 13 residues. V was cut by 4 bases and J by 5 bases, with 12 bases left in between. Germline CDR1 is MNHEY and CDR2 is SMNVEV (reference sequence). The CDR3 spells CASSSGDDNEQYF. For the CDR3, the DNA is TGTGCCAGCAGTTCAGGGGATGACAACGAGCAGTACTTC.

The chain employs TRBV28 and TRBJ1-2, with 10 positions matching TRBD1. Germline V gives CDR1 MDHEN, CDR2 SYDVKM. This CDR3 spans 17 amino acids. V was pared by 5 bases and J by 2 bases, with 11 bases of the junction left unmatched. The CDR3 DNA reads as TGTGCCAGCAGTCCCTCGGGACAGGGGAACAAGAACTATGGCTACACCTTC. Translated, it gives CASSPSGQGNKNYGYTF.